The source of this T cell receptor beta chain is a study of T cells in Graves' hyperthyroidism and ophthalmopathy. Study background: The initial diagnosis was the point when peripheral blood was collected, ahead of any treatment. Overall study results and limits: In blood, most of the thyroid clonotypes expanded above 0.001 were also present. Model output signaled ophthalmopathy a median roughly 6.1 months ahead of onset.

The blood sample predates any ophthalmopathy symptoms, coming from first hyperthyroidism diagnosis. RNA transcripts were the template for amplifying TCR beta CDR3 regions. HTBI primers were employed in a first-round RT-PCR of the TCR CDR3. MiXCR, applied by TCRdb to the multiplex PCR reads, yields one record per CDR3 protein. The sample includes approximately 620,000 distinct CDR3 sequences, 14% seen only once; the top ten take 4.5% to 6%. This clonotype has a count of ten or more. Antigen unknown. The CDR3 extends over 14 amino acids. After removal of 4 bases from V and 3 bases from J, the junction contained 5 bases not matched to a gene. Germline V CDR1 and CDR2: MDHEN, SYDVKM.

The specimen was blood. The chain uses TRBV28 and TRBJ1-1; 7 bases are a match to TRBD1. The origin of this receptor is a woman under 40 with Graves' hyperthyroidism that later progressed to Graves' ophthalmopathy. In DNA form, the CDR3 reads TGTGCCAGCAGTTACACAGGGGCGTACACTGAAGCTTTCTTT. Residues: CASSYTGAYTEAFF.